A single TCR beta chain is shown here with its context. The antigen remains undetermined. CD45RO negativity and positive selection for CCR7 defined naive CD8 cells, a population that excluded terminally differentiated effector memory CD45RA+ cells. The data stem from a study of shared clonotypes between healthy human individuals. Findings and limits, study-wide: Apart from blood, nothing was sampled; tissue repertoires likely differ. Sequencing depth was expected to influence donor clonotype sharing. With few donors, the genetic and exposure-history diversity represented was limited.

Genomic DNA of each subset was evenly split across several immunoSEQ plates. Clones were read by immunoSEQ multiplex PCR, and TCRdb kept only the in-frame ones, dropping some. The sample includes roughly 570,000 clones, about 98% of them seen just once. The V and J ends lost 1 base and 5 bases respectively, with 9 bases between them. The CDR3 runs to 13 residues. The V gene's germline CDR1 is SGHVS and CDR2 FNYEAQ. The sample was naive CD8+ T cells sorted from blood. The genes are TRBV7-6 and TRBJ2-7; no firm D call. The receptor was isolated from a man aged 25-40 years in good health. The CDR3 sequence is CASSLVDLHEQYF. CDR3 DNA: TGTGCCAGCAGCTTAGTGGATCTCCACGAGCAGTACTTC.